What follows are 14 T cell receptor beta chains derived from one specimen sequenced in a study of T cells after yellow fever vaccination. TCRdb used MiXCR to reprocess the 5' RACE reads, holding one entry per CDR3 protein. This table has just under 600,000 distinct CDR3 sequences, approximately 15% appearing once. Material: PBMCs, obtained on the day of the yellow fever booster vaccination. The receptor set was obtained from a man between 25 and 39 years old who received the YFV17D yellow fever vaccine.

This rearrangement joins TRBV30 to TRBJ2-3, with D hard to call. This CDR3 is built from 12 residues. Per germline, CDR1 GTSNPN and CDR2 SVGIG (reference sequence). The ends were cut back, 5 bases at V and 6 bases at J, with 12 bases in the middle. CDR3 DNA: TGTGCCTGGCAGCACTTAGTGGATACGCAGTATTTT. Translated, it gives CAWQHLVDTQYF.

The CDR3 spells CASSRGGRADYGYTF. The CDR3 DNA is TGTGCCAGCTCACGTGGTGGGCGGGCGGACTATGGCTACACCTTC. The chain employs TRBV18 and TRBJ1-2; no clear D. Germline V gene data show CDR1 as KGHSH and CDR2 as LQKENI. This CDR3 contains 15 residues. V was trimmed by 4 bases and J by 3 bases, leaving 15 bases between them. The complete variable domain, with remaining parts taken from reference TRBV18 and TRBJ1-2, reads NAGVMQNPRHLVRRRGQEARLRCSPMKGHSHVYWYRQLPEEGLKFMVYLQKENIIDESGMPKERFSAEFPKEGPSILRIQQVVRGDSAAYFCASSRGGRADYGYTFGSGTRLTVV.

The chain is built from TRBV14 and TRBJ2-1; possibly TRBD2 for D (5 bases). The germline V and J ends were trimmed by 1 base and 7 bases, with 8 bases remaining between them. The CDR3 is made up of 13 amino acids. Germline V CDR1 and CDR2: SGHDN, FVKESK. This chain's CDR3 is CASSQGGGNEQFF. The CDR3 coding sequence is TGTGCCAGCAGCCAAGGAGGCGGGAATGAGCAGTTCTTC.

This clonotype was detected many times. V usage is TRBV20-1 and J usage is TRBJ2-2, with D perhaps matching TRBD1 or TRBD2 (5 bases each). The CDR3 is 13 residues long. Germline CDR1 is DFQATT and CDR2 is SNEGSKA (reference sequence). Trimming took off 3 bases at V and 4 bases at J, with 9 bases between the two ends. As DNA, the CDR3 is TGCAGTGCTAGTGAGGGGCTCACCGGGGAGCTGTTTTTT. Encoded protein: CSASEGLTGELFF.

This clonotype has a handful of counts. The V gene is TRBV18, the J gene TRBJ1-1; D gene ambiguous. V was pared by 3 bases and J by 0 bases, with 11 bases between. There are 15 residues in the CDR3. CDR1 KGHSH and CDR2 LQKENI come from the germline V gene. The CDR3 DNA sequence: TGTGCCAGCTCACCCATTGAGGCTCTGAACACTGAAGCTTTCTTT. This gives the protein CASSPIEALNTEAFF.

V gene TRBV12-3 or TRBV12-4 combines with J gene TRBJ2-2; perhaps TRBD1 as D (6 bases). The CDR3 is 15 residues long. Trimming removed 6 bases from V and 4 bases from J, with 15 bases in between. The CDR3 protein is CASRPKGTSTGELFF. CDR3 in DNA: TGTGCCAGCAGGCCTAAGGGGACAAGCACCGGGGAGCTGTTTTTT.

The gene calls are TRBV28 and TRBJ2-7, with 10 nucleotides matching TRBD1. The CDR3 is 15 residues long. V gave up 7 bases and J gave up 3 bases; unmatched junction bases: 9. Per germline, CDR1 MDHEN and CDR2 SYDVKM. CDR3 sequence reads: CASKLTGGGFYEQYF. CDR3 DNA: TGTGCCAGCAAGCTGACAGGGGGCGGATTCTACGAGCAGTACTTC.

The gene calls are TRBV6-5 and TRBJ2-3; D is unclear. V lost 2 bases and J 2 bases, leaving 17 bases between the germline ends. The CDR3 length is 17 residues. The germline CDR1 and CDR2 sequences are MNHEY and SVGAGI. The CDR3 DNA follows: TGTGCCAGCAGTTACGACATTAAGCAACAGCACACAGATACGCAGTATTTT. Protein sequence: CASSYDIKQQHTDTQYF.

To note about this clonotype: At one end the junction does not follow the germline gene, possibly because of a read error. This sequence joins TRBV5-4 and TRBJ2-5; 9 bases map to TRBD1. The CDR3 covers 14 residues. The germline gives CDR1 SGHNT, CDR2 YYREEE (reference sequence). CDR3 sequence: CASEMTGGRETLYF. The CDR3 coding sequence is TGTGCCAGCGAAATGACAGGGGGAAGAGAGACCCTGTACTTC. Variable domain in full (rest from reference TRBV5-4 and TRBJ2-5): ETGVTQSPTHLIKTRGQQVTLRCSSQSGHNTVSWYQQALGQGPQFIFQYYREEENGRGNFPPRFSGLQFPNYSSELNVNALELDDSALYLCASEMTGGRETLYFGPGTRLLVL.

This clonotype has more than one count but fewer than ten. The chain uses TRBV5-5 and TRBJ2-1; D gene unclear. CDR1 is SGHKS, CDR2 YYEKEE, per germline (reference sequence). This CDR3 comprises 15 residues. Trimming removed 1 base at V and 4 bases at J, with 12 bases between. The CDR3 region is CASSLSRTPYNEQFF. The CDR3 DNA sequence: TGTGCCAGCAGCTTGTCTCGTACCCCATACAATGAGCAGTTCTTC.

This chain connects TRBV5-1 to TRBJ2-3, with 7 bases lining up with TRBD2. The CDR3 spans 15 residues. Looked up from germline, CDR1 is SGHRS and CDR2 is YFSETQ. After removal of 4 bases from V and 0 bases from J, the junction contained 5 bases not matched to a gene. The CDR3 DNA is TGCGCCAGCAGCCCAGGACTAGAAAGCACAGATACGCAGTATTTT. It yields the protein CASSPGLESTDTQYF.

The table lists this clonotype with a few counts. The rearrangement uses TRBV4-3 and TRBJ2-3; D gene unclear. CDR1 is LGHNA, CDR2 YSLEER, per germline. The CDR3 consists of 13 residues. V was trimmed by 0 bases and J by 11 bases, leaving 12 bases between them. In nucleotides, the CDR3 is TGCGCCAGCAGCCAAGATTGGGCTAGTCGGCAGTATTTT. This sequence encodes CASSQDWASRQYF.

This clonotype appeared a few times. The chain uses TRBV20-1 and TRBJ2-7; 13 nucleotides match TRBD2. J was trimmed by 5 bases and V by 6 bases; bases with no gene match: 10. Germline-derived CDR1 and CDR2 are DFQATT and SNEGSKA (reference sequence). The CDR3 spans 15 residues. This chain's CDR3 is CSAAGTSGIIDEQYF. The CDR3 nucleotides are TGCAGTGCAGCGGGGACTAGCGGGATTATCGACGAGCAGTACTTC.

The table lists this clonotype with a few counts. The chain combines TRBV3-1 with TRBJ2-2; maybe TRBD2 (5 bases). CDR1 is LGHDT, CDR2 YNNKEL, per germline (reference sequence). V lost 4 bases, J lost 0 bases, and 9 bases lay in between. This CDR3 contains 15 residues. The CDR3 DNA follows: TGTGCCAGCAGCCGCCAAGCGGCGAACACCGGGGAGCTGTTTTTT. Translating gives CASSRQAANTGELFF.